This TCR beta chain was documented in a study of PD-1 blockade in classical Hodgkin lymphoma. General study findings and limits: It was CD4+ TCR diversity, not CD8+, that rose significantly by C4D1. Newly diagnosed patients reportedly had lower baseline TCR diversity than healthy donors. Nivolumab initiated under 1 year post-ASCT led to patient exclusion.

Time point meaning: cycle 4 day 1 (C4D1), after 6 weeks of nivolumab. Each of the patients experienced relapse following autologous stem cell transplantation, and their brentuximab vedotin exposure differed. Magnetic negative selection was used to purify CD4+ T cells from thawed PBMCs. Classifying best responses yielded complete response, partial response or progressive disease. This table comes from immunoSEQ multiplex PCR, and its TCRdb copy is limited to in-frame clones, with some not included. This table holds about 17,000 clones, roughly 79% found once. In germline, CDR1 is MNHNY, CDR2 SVGAGI (reference sequence). The CDR3 sequence is 16 residues long. Trimming cost V 7 bases and J 4 bases; bases outside gene matches: 11. This clone was detected only a few times. The antigen is not known.

The sequence was collected from a human donor with classical Hodgkin lymphoma. The chain employs TRBV6-6 and TRBJ1-2, with TRBD1 identical over 11 bases. The sample here was CD4+ T cells from blood, taken before the fourth cycle of nivolumab. CDR3 bases: TGTGCCAGCAACCAAGGTGGGACAGGGGGAGTCTATGGCTACACCTTC. Translating it yields CASNQGGTGGVYGYTF.